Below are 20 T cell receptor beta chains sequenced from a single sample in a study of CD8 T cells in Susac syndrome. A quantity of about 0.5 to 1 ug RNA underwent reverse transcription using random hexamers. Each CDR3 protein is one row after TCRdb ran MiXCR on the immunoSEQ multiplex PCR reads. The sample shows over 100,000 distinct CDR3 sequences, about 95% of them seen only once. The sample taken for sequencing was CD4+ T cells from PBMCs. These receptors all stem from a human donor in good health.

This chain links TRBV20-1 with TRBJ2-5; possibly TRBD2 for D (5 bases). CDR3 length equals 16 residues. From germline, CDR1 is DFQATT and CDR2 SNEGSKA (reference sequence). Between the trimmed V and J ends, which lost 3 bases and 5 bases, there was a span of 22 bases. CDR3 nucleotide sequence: TGCAGTGCTAGTACTTCTCCGGAGTTTAAGCGGGAGACCCAGTACTTC. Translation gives CSASTSPEFKRETQYF.

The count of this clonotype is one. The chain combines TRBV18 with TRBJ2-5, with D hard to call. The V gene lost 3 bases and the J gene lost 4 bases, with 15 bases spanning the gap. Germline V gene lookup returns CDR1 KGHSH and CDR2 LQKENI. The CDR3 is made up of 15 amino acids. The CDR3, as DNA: TGTGCCAGCTCACCGGTCCTGGCAATCCGAGAGACCCAGTACTTC. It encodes CASSPVLAIRETQYF. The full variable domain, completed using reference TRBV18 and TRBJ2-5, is NAGVMQNPRHLVRRRGQEARLRCSPMKGHSHVYWYRQLPEEGLKFMVYLQKENIIDESGMPKERFSAEFPKEGPSILRIQQVVRGDSAAYFCASSPVLAIRETQYFGPGTRLLVL.

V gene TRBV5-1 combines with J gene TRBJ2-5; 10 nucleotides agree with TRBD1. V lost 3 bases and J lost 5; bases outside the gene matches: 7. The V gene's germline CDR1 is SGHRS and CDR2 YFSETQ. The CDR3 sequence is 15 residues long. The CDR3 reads CASSWRTGGDETQYF. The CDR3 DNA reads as TGCGCCAGCAGCTGGAGGACAGGGGGTGACGAGACCCAGTACTTC.

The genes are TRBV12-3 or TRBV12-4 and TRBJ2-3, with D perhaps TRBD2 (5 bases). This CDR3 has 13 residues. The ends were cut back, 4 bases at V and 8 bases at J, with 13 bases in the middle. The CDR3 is CASSSRGMGTQYF. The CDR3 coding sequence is TGTGCCAGCAGTTCACGAGGGATGGGTACGCAGTATTTT.

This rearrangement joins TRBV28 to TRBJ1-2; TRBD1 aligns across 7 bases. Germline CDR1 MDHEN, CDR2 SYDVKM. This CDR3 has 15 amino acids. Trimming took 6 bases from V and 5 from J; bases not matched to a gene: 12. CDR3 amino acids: CASSPGTVSGYGYTF. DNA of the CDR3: TGTGCCAGCAGCCCGGGGACAGTGAGCGGGTATGGCTACACCTTC.

The CDR3 spells CASSPDSRSEQYF. The CDR3 bases are TGTGCCAGCAGCCCCGACTCCCGGAGCGAGCAGTACTTC. The chain uses TRBV25-1 and TRBJ2-7; D gene unclear. Germline CDR1 is MGHDK and CDR2 is SYGVNS. The CDR3 runs to 13 residues. Trimming removed 6 bases at V and 6 bases at J, with 15 bases between.

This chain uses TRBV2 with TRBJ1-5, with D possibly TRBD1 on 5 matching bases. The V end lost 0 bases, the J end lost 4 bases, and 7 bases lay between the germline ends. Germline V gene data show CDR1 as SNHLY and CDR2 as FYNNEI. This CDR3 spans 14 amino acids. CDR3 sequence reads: CASSEAGGNQPQHF. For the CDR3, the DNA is TGTGCCAGCAGTGAAGCGGGGGGGAATCAGCCCCAGCATTTT.

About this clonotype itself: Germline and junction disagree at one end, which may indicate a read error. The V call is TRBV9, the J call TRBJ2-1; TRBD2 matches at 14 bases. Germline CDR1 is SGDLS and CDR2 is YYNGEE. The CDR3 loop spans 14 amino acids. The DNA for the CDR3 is TGTGCCAGCAGCGTAGCTCAGACTAGCGGGGGGGCCACCTTC. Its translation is CASSVAQTSGGATF.

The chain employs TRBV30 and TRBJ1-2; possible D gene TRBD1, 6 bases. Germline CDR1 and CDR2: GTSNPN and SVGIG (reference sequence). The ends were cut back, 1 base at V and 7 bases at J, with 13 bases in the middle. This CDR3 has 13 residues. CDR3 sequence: CAWSAGVGAGYTF. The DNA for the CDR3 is TGTGCCTGGAGTGCAGGGGTCGGGGCTGGCTACACCTTC.

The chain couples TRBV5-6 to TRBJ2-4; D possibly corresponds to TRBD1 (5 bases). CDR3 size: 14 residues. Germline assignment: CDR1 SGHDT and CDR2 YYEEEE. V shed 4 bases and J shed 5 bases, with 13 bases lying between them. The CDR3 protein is CASSKAGIQNIQYF. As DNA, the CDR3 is TGTGCCAGCAGCAAAGCAGGGATTCAAAACATTCAGTACTTC.

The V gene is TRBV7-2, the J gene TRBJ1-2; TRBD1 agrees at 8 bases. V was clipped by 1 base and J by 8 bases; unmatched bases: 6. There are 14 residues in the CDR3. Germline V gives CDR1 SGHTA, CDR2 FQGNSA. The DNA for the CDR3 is TGTGCCAGCAGCTTAGGACAGGGGAGTGGCGGCTACACCTTC. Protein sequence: CASSLGQGSGGYTF.

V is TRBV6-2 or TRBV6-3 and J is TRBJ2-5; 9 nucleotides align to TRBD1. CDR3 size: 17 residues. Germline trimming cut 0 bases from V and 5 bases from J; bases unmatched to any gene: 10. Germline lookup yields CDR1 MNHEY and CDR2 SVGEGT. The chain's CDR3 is CASSYSGQGTLQETQYF. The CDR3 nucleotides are TGTGCCAGCAGTTACTCCGGACAGGGGACCCTACAGGAGACCCAGTACTTC.

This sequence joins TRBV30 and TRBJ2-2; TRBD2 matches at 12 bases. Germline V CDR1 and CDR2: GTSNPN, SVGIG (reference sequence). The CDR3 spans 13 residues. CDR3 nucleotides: TGTGCACTAGCGGGGGGAATTTACGGGGAGCTGTTTTTT. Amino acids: CALAGGIYGELFF.

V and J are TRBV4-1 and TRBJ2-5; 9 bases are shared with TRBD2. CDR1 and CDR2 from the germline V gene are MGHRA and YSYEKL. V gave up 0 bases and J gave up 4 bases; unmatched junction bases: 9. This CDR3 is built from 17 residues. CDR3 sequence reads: CASSQDPFSGSGETQYF. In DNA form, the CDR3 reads TGCGCCAGCAGCCAAGATCCGTTTAGCGGGAGTGGAGAGACCCAGTACTTC.

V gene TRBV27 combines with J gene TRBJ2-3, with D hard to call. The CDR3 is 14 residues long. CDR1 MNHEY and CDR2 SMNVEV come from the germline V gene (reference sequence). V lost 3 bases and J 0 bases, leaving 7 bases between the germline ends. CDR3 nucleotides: TGTGCCAGCAGTTTCTCCTCTAGCACAGATACGCAGTATTTT. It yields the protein CASSFSSSTDTQYF.

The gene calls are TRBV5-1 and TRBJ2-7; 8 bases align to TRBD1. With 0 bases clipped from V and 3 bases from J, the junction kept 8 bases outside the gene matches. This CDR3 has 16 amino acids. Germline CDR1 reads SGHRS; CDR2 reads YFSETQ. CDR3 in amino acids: CASSLAGGSGNYEQYF. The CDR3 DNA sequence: TGCGCCAGCAGCTTGGCAGGGGGCAGCGGTAACTACGAGCAGTACTTC. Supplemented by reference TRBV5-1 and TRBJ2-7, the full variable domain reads KAGVTQTPRYLIKTRGQQVTLSCSPISGHRSVSWYQQTPGQGLQFLFEYFSETQRNKGNFPGRFSGRQFSNSRSEMNVSTLELGDSALYLCASSLAGGSGNYEQYFGPGTRLTVT.

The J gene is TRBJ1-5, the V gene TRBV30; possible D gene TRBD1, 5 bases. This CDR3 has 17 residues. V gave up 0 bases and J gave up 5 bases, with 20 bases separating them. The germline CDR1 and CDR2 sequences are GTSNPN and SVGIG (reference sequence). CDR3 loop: CAWSVPLASGRDQPQHF. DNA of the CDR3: TGTGCCTGGAGTGTTCCTCTCGCTTCAGGGAGGGATCAGCCCCAGCATTTT.

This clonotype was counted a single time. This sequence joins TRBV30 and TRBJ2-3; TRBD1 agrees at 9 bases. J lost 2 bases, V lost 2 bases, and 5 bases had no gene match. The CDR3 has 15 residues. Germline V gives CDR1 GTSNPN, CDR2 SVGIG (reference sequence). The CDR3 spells CAWSRYRGHTDTQYF. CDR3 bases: TGTGCCTGGAGTAGGTACAGGGGGCACACAGATACGCAGTATTTT.

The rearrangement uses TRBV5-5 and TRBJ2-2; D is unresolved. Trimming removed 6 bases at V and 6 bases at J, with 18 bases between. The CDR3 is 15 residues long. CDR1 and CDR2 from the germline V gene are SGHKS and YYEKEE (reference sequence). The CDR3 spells CASTPTSFPPGELFF. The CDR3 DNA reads TGTGCCAGCACCCCCACGAGCTTCCCACCCGGGGAGCTGTTTTTT.

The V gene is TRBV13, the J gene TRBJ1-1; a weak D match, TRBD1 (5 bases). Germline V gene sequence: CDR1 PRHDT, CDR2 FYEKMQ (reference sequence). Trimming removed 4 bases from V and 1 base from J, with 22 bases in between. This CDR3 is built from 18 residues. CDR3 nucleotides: TGTGCCAGCAGCTACGCGGGCAGTTCAGGGCCCCCGAACACTGAAGCTTTCTTT. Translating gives CASSYAGSSGPPNTEAFF.